The 28 T cell receptor beta chains listed next were all sequenced from one sample in a study of blood T cell repertoires in COVID-19 (dated by TCRdb to 2019 to 2021). Libraries were made using the immunoSEQ multiplex PCR assay. In its TCRdb copy, this immuneACCESS table keeps in-frame sequences only and misses some clones. Where compared with another copy, unresolved V genes explain less than half of these, and the others have no known cause. Within this sample are around 200,000 clones, with about 90% of them counted one time only. The ten top clones hold 12% of the sample. The material sequenced was peripheral blood. The receptors shown here come from a woman aged 18-29 years who had recovered from COVID-19.

This clone was detected only once. The chain is built from TRBV9 and TRBJ2-1, with TRBD2 matching 10 bases. Per germline, CDR1 SGDLS and CDR2 YYNGEE. This CDR3 is 16 amino acids long. V was clipped by 1 base and J by 10 bases; unmatched bases: 11. The CDR3 region has the DNA TGTGCCAGCAGCGTATTTTGGAGCGGGAGGGCCCAGGAGCAGTTCTTC. It specifies CASSVFWSGRAQEQFF.

The sample holds a few counts of this clone. The genes are TRBV18 and TRBJ1-5; 9 nucleotides agree with TRBD1. Germline lookup yields CDR1 KGHSH and CDR2 LQKENI. This CDR3 is 13 amino acids long. The V segment lost 8 bases and the J segment 3 bases; nucleotides outside the gene matches: 2. CDR3: CASRQGDNQPQHF. The CDR3 region has the DNA TGTGCCAGCCGACAGGGGGACAATCAGCCCCAGCATTTT.

The chain carries TRBV6-5 and TRBJ1-2; TRBD1 matches at 7 bases. V dropped 6 bases and J dropped 4; count of bases not matched to a gene: 11. The germline V gene has CDR1 MNHEY and CDR2 SVGAGI. CDR3 length: 15 residues. The CDR3 DNA follows: TGTGCCAGCAGGGGCACAGGGGCAACAACCTATGGCTACACCTTC. Protein sequence: CASRGTGATTYGYTF.

The genes are TRBV27 and TRBJ1-1; 7 nucleotides align to TRBD1. Losses at the gene ends were 3 bases for V and 1 base for J; bases not matched to a gene: 2. The CDR3 contains 14 residues. Germline V gene lookup returns CDR1 MNHEY and CDR2 SMNVEV (reference sequence). CDR3 DNA sequence: TGTGCCAGCAGTTTGTCAGGGGGGAACACTGAAGCTTTCTTT. This codes for CASSLSGGNTEAFF.

The V and J genes are TRBV19 and TRBJ2-2; 7 bases line up with TRBD2. Germline V gene sequence: CDR1 LNHDA, CDR2 SQIVND (reference sequence). Trimming cost V 5 bases and J 5 bases; bases outside gene matches: 8. The CDR3 has 15 residues. The CDR3 region is CASSFAGARTGELFF. The CDR3 region has the DNA TGTGCCAGTAGTTTTGCGGGAGCGAGGACCGGGGAGCTGTTTTTT.

V and J are TRBV19 and TRBJ1-4; TRBD1 matches at 9 bases. This CDR3 region has 16 residues. Germline trimming cut 6 bases from V and 4 bases from J; bases unmatched to any gene: 9. Germline values: CDR1 LNHDA, CDR2 SQIVND (reference sequence). Here the CDR3 reads CASRKLGQGLNEKLFF. CDR3 sequence (DNA): TGTGCCAGTAGGAAACTCGGACAGGGGCTTAATGAAAAACTGTTTTTT. Full variable domain (rest looked up from reference TRBV19 and TRBJ1-4): DGGITQSPKYLFRKEGQNVTLSCEQNLNHDAMYWYRQDPGQGLRLIYYSQIVNDFQKGDIAEGYSVSREKKESFPLTVTSAQKNPTAFYLCASRKLGQGLNEKLFFGSGTQLSVL.

The J gene is TRBJ2-7, the V gene TRBV19; D is perhaps TRBD1 (6 bases). Germline-derived CDR1 and CDR2 are LNHDA and SQIVND (reference sequence). Trimming removed 5 bases from V and 5 bases from J, with 10 bases in between. The CDR3 consists of 12 residues. This CDR3 reads CASSFRGHEQYF. DNA for the CDR3: TGTGCCAGTAGTTTCAGGGGACACGAGCAGTACTTC.

The chain employs TRBV5-1 and TRBJ1-4, with 9 positions matching TRBD1. Germline CDR1 and CDR2: SGHRS and YFSETQ. Trimming removed 2 bases from V and 8 bases from J; junction bases left unmatched: 10. This CDR3 region has 16 residues. The CDR3 DNA reads TGCGCCAGCAGCTTACTCAGGACAGGGGAAGGGGAAAAACTGTTTTTT. Translation: CASSLLRTGEGEKLFF.

This sequence joins TRBV10-3 and TRBJ1-2; weak D call: TRBD1 (5 bases). This CDR3 has 18 amino acids. Looked up from germline, CDR1 is ENHRY and CDR2 is SYGVKD. The ends were cut back, 4 bases at V and 1 base at J, with 22 bases in the middle. The CDR3 DNA follows: TGTGCCATCAGTGCCCCGACAGCCCCAGAGACTAGTAACTATGGCTACACCTTC. It translates to CAISAPTAPETSNYGYTF.

The V call is TRBV30, the J call TRBJ1-2; weak D call: TRBD1 (6 bases). In germline, CDR1 is GTSNPN, CDR2 SVGIG (reference sequence). The CDR3 consists of 13 residues. The V and J ends lost 8 bases and 2 bases respectively, with 15 bases between them. The CDR3 reads CATGSQGNYGYTF. CDR3 DNA: TGTGCCACTGGAAGTCAGGGGAACTATGGCTACACCTTC.

The chain combines TRBV7-3 with TRBJ1-2, with 9 positions matching TRBD1. The length of the CDR3 is 14 residues. Germline values: CDR1 SGHTA, CDR2 FQGTGA. J was trimmed by 8 bases and V by 8 bases; bases with no gene match: 12. CDR3 sequence (DNA): TGTGCCAGCTATTATAGGGACAGGGTCAACGGCTACACCTTC. It codes for CASYYRDRVNGYTF.

This chain joins TRBV4-1 and TRBJ1-1; 8 bases line up with TRBD1. Trimming cost V 5 bases and J 12 bases; bases outside gene matches: 14. The CDR3 runs to 14 residues. The germline CDR1 and CDR2 sequences are MGHRA and YSYEKL. The CDR3 loop reads CASSAQPGGSITFF. CDR3 nucleotides: TGCGCCAGCAGCGCTCAACCAGGGGGCTCCATAACTTTCTTT.

This chain links TRBV6-6 with TRBJ1-1; D remains unclear. The CDR3 sequence is 15 residues long. Germline V CDR1 and CDR2: MNHNY, SVGAGI (reference sequence). V lost 4 bases, J lost 3 bases, and 15 bases lay in between. The CDR3 sequence is CASSSRLHLDTEAFF. DNA of the CDR3: TGTGCCAGCAGTTCCCGACTCCACCTAGACACTGAAGCTTTCTTT.

This chain uses TRBV24-1 with TRBJ1-1; possible D gene TRBD1, 6 bases. V was pared by 4 bases and J by 5 bases, with 16 bases between. Germline CDR1 KGHDR, CDR2 SFDVKD. There are 15 residues in the CDR3. This CDR3 is CATSEGGGGGTEAFF. As DNA, the CDR3 is TGTGCCACCAGTGAAGGCGGGGGGGGCGGAACTGAAGCTTTCTTT.

This chain links TRBV12-3 or TRBV12-4 with TRBJ1-1, with 9 bases matching TRBD1. With V trimmed by 1 base and J by 11 bases, 5 bases remained unmatched. The CDR3 sequence is 13 residues long. The CDR3 nucleotides are TGTGCCAGCAGTTTAGGACAGGGGGTAGGGGCTTTCTTT. Residues: CASSLGQGVGAFF.

The CDR3 DNA sequence: TGCGCCAGCAGCCTGGGAGGCCTCTTGACGGTGAACACTGAAGCTTTCTTT. Translating gives CASSLGGLLTVNTEAFF. The chain combines TRBV5-1 with TRBJ1-1, with D unclear. Per the germline V gene, CDR1 is SGHRS and CDR2 is YFSETQ. This CDR3 comprises 17 residues. Trimming pared 4 bases from V and 0 bases from J, leaving 19 bases between.

The J gene is TRBJ2-7, the V gene TRBV27; 8 nucleotides align to TRBD1. CDR1 and CDR2 from the germline V gene are MNHEY and SMNVEV (reference sequence). The CDR3 has 14 amino acids. V gave up 5 bases and J gave up 2 bases; unmatched junction bases: 5. Here the CDR3 reads CASSKTGVTYEQYF. The CDR3 coding sequence is TGTGCCAGCAGTAAGACAGGGGTCACCTACGAGCAGTACTTC.

The chain has TRBV5-6 and TRBJ2-5; 7 positions agree with TRBD2. Germline-derived CDR1 and CDR2 are SGHDT and YYEEEE. The length of the CDR3 is 15 residues. The V and J ends lost 4 bases and 0 bases, in that order; junction bases with no gene match: 6. Here the CDR3 reads CASSISSGHQETQYF. As DNA, the CDR3 is TGTGCCAGCAGCATCTCTAGCGGCCACCAAGAGACCCAGTACTTC.

This rearrangement joins TRBV7-2 to TRBJ2-3; D possibly corresponds to TRBD2 (6 bases). CDR3 length: 18 amino acids. Germline assignment: CDR1 SGHTA and CDR2 FQGNSA. Trimming took off 1 base at V and 5 bases at J, with 22 bases between the two ends. For the CDR3, the DNA is TGTGCCAGCAGCTTAGGCTTTGAGCGGAGGGGCCTGGGAGATACGCAGTATTTT. Translation gives CASSLGFERRGLGDTQYF.

The genes are TRBV12-3 or TRBV12-4 and TRBJ2-5, with TRBD1 as a possible D gene (5 bases). This CDR3 has 13 residues. V lost 3 bases to trimming and J lost 4 bases, with 9 bases between them. The CDR3 reads CASSFRVGETQYF. CDR3 sequence (DNA): TGTGCCAGCAGTTTCAGGGTCGGAGAGACCCAGTACTTC.

V and J are TRBV4-1 and TRBJ1-1; D is perhaps TRBD1 (5 bases). The CDR3 runs to 14 residues. In germline, CDR1 is MGHRA, CDR2 YSYEKL. V dropped 4 bases and J dropped 5 bases, with 14 bases sitting between them. CDR3 sequence: CASSLDGGGTEAFF. The DNA of the CDR3 is TGCGCCAGCAGCCTCGATGGGGGGGGGACTGAAGCTTTCTTT.

CDR3 region: CASSYLPSGDTDTQYF. Written as DNA, the CDR3 is TGTGCCAGCAGTTACTTGCCTAGCGGGGACACAGATACGCAGTATTTT. J is TRBJ2-3 and V is TRBV6-5, with 9 bases lining up with TRBD2. This CDR3 region has 16 residues. The J segment lost 2 bases and the V segment lost 1 base, leaving 4 bases of the junction unmatched. The germline CDR1 and CDR2 sequences are MNHEY and SVGAGI.

The chain uses TRBV7-2 and TRBJ1-6; D is unclear. The V and J ends lost 3 bases and 8 bases respectively, with 11 bases between them. The germline gives CDR1 SGHTA, CDR2 FQGNSA. CDR3 size: 14 residues. CDR3 sequence (DNA): TGTGCCAGCAGCTTGTACCAGGATGATTCACCCCTCCACTTT. It specifies CASSLYQDDSPLHF.

The V gene is TRBV18, the J gene TRBJ1-1; D uncertain. Germline CDR1 is KGHSH and CDR2 is LQKENI. This CDR3 region has 13 residues. V was pared by 3 bases and J by 8 bases, with 13 bases between. In DNA form, the CDR3 reads TGTGCCAGCTCACCCCCGGGGAGGGCAGAAGCTTTCTTT. This encodes CASSPPGRAEAFF.

This clone occurred once. The rearrangement joins TRBV29-1 to TRBJ2-3; possibly TRBD2 for D (6 bases). The CDR3 is 12 residues long. Germline lookup yields CDR1 SQVTM and CDR2 ANQGSEA. V lost 7 bases and J lost 6, with 14 bases in between. As DNA, the CDR3 is TGCAGCGCCCGGGACGGAGGGGATACGCAGTATTTT. It yields the protein CSARDGGDTQYF.

The V gene is TRBV7-8, the J gene TRBJ2-3, with D unclear. V shed 5 bases and J shed 8 bases, with 11 bases lying between them. Germline CDR1 and CDR2: SGHVS and FQNEAQ. The length of the CDR3 is 12 residues. The CDR3 protein is CASSPPYGTQYF. CDR3 bases: TGTGCCAGCAGCCCGCCGTACGGTACGCAGTATTTT.

The genes are TRBV27 and TRBJ1-5, with TRBD1 as a possible D gene (5 bases). CDR1 and CDR2 (germline): MNHEY, SMNVEV (reference sequence). The CDR3 runs to 15 residues. The V and J ends lost 5 bases and 3 bases respectively, with 14 bases between them. CDR3 amino acids: CASSPRGHPNQPQHF. The CDR3 DNA reads TGTGCCAGCAGTCCAAGAGGACATCCCAATCAGCCCCAGCATTTT.

This sequence joins TRBV11-2 and TRBJ1-2, with TRBD1 matching over 8 bases. Germline-derived CDR1 and CDR2 are SGHAT and FQNNGV. CDR3 size: 15 residues. V was pared by 4 bases and J by 4 bases, with 8 bases of the junction left unmatched. This chain's CDR3 is CASSSGDRRSYGYTF. The CDR3 nucleotides read TGTGCCAGCAGCTCCGGGGACAGGCGCTCCTATGGCTACACCTTC. Complete variable domain (other parts from reference TRBV11-2 and TRBJ1-2): EAGVAQSPRYKIIEKRQSVAFWCNPISGHATLYWYQQILGQGPKLLIQFQNNGVVDDSQLPKDRFSAERLKGVDSTLKIQPAKLEDSAVYLCASSSGDRRSYGYTFGSGTRLTVV.